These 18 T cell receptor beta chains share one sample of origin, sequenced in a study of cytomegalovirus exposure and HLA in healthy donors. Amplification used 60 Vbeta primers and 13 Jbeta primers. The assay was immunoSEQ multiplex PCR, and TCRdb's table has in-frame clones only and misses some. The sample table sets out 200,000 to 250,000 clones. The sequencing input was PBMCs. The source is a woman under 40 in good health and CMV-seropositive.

The CDR3 bases are TGTGCCAGCAGTTACGCGGGGGGGGGAGGAGGGGAGCTGTTTTTT. Its translation is CASSYAGGGGGELFF. The rearrangement uses TRBV6-6 and TRBJ2-2, with TRBD2 identical over 9 bases. CDR1 is MNHNY and CDR2 is SVGAGI in the germline V gene (reference sequence). J gave up 8 bases and V 2 bases, and 6 bases lay outside the gene matches. CDR3 length: 15 residues.

CDR3 bases: TGCGCCAGCAGCCCAGACAGTGGAAGCTACGAGCAGTACTTC. Translating it yields CASSPDSGSYEQYF. V is TRBV5-1 and J is TRBJ2-7; perhaps TRBD1 as D (5 bases). Trimming left V 4 bases short and J 3 bases short, with 14 bases between. This CDR3 comprises 14 residues. The V gene's germline CDR1 is SGHRS and CDR2 YFSETQ.

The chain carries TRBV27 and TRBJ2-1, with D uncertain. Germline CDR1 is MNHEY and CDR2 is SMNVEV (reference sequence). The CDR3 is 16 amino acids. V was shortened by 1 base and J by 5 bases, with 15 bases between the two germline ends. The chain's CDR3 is CASSLLSVHSNNEQFF. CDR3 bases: TGTGCCAGCAGTTTATTAAGCGTACATTCCAACAATGAGCAGTTCTTC.

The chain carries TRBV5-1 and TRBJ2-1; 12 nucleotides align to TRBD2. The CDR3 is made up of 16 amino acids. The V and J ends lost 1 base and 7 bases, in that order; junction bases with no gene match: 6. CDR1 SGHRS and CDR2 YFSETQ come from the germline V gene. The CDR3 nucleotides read TGCGCCAGCAGCTTGATTCTAGCGGGAGGGCAGAATGAGCAGTTCTTC. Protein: CASSLILAGGQNEQFF.

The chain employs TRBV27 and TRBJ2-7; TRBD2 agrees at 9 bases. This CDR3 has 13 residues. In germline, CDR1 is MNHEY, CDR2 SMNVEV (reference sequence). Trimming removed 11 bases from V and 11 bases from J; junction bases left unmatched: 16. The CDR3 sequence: CAEGGGEGGGEYF. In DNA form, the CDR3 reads TGTGCCGAGGGCGGGGGGGAGGGCGGCGGGGAGTACTTC.

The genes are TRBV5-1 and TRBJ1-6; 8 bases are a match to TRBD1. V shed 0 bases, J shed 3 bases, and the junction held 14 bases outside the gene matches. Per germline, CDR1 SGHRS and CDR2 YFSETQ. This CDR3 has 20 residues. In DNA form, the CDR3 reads TGCGCCAGCAGCTTGGCTTTCGTTACCGGGACAGGCAACTATAATTCACCCCTCCACTTT. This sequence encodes CASSLAFVTGTGNYNSPLHF. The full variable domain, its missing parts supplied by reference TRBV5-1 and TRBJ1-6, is KAGVTQTPRYLIKTRGQQVTLSCSPISGHRSVSWYQQTPGQGLQFLFEYFSETQRNKGNFPGRFSGRQFSNSRSEMNVSTLELGDSALYLCASSLAFVTGTGNYNSPLHFGNGTRLTVT.

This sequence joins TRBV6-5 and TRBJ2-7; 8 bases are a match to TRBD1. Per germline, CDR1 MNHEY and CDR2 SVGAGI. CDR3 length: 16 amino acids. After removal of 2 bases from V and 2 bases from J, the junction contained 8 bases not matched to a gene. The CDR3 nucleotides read TGTGCCAGCAGTTACCGGGGGACAGGACAGACCTACGAGCAGTACTTC. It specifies CASSYRGTGQTYEQYF.

Here the CDR3 reads CASSQIRESYTEAFF. For the CDR3, the DNA is TGCGCCAGCAGCCAAATAAGGGAGTCTTACACTGAAGCTTTCTTT. The genes are TRBV4-1 and TRBJ1-1; D unresolved. Per the germline V gene, CDR1 is MGHRA and CDR2 is YSYEKL. The V gene lost 2 bases and the J gene lost 3 bases, with 13 bases spanning the gap. The CDR3 spans 15 residues.

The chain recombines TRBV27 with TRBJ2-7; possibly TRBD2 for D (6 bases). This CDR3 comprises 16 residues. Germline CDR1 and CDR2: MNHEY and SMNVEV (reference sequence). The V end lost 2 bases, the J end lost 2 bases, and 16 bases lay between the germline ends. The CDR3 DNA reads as TGTGCCAGCAGTTTACAACGGAGGGGCCCAACCTACGAGCAGTACTTC. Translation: CASSLQRRGPTYEQYF.

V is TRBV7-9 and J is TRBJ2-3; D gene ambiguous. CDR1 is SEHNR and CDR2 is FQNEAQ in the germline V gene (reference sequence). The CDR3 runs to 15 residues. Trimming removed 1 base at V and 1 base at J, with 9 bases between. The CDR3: CASSLGLPGTDTQYF. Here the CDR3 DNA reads TGTGCCAGCAGCTTAGGTCTCCCAGGCACAGATACGCAGTATTTT.

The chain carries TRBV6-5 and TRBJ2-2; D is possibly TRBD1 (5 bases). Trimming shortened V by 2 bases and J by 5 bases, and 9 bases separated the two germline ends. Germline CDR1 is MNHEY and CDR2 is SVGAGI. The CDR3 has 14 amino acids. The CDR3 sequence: CASSYPGPTGELFF. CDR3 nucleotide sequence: TGTGCCAGCAGTTACCCAGGGCCGACCGGGGAGCTGTTTTTT.

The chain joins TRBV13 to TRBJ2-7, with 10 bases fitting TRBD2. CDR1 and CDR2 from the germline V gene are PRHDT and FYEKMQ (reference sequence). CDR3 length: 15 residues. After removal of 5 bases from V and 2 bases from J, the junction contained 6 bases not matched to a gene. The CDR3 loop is CASSPLLAGTYEQYF. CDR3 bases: TGTGCCAGCAGCCCCTTACTAGCGGGAACCTACGAGCAGTACTTC. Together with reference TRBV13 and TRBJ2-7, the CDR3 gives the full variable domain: AAGVIQSPRHLIKEKRETATLKCYPIPRHDTVYWYQQGPGQDPQFLISFYEKMQSDKGSIPDRFSAQQFSDYHSELNMSSLELGDSALYFCASSPLLAGTYEQYFGPGTRLTVT.

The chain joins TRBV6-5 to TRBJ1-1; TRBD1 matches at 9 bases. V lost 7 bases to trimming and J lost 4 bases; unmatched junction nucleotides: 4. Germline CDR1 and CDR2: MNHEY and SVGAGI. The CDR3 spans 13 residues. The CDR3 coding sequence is TGTGCCAGCAAGGGACAGGGAAGCACTGAAGCTTTCTTT. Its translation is CASKGQGSTEAFF.

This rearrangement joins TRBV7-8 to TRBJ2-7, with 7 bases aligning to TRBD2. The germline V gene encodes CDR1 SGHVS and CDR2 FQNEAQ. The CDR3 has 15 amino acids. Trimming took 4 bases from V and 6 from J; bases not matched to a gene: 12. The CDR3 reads CASSSPLGGGREQYF. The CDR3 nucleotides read TGTGCCAGCAGCTCCCCCCTAGGCGGGGGTCGCGAGCAGTACTTC.

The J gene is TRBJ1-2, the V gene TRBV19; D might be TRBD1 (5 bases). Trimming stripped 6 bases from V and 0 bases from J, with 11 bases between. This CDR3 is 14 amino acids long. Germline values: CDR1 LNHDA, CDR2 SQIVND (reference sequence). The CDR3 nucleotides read TGTGCCAGTAGAGCGGGACCGACTAACTATGGCTACACCTTC. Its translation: CASRAGPTNYGYTF. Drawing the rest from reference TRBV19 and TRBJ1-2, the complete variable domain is DGGITQSPKYLFRKEGQNVTLSCEQNLNHDAMYWYRQDPGQGLRLIYYSQIVNDFQKGDIAEGYSVSREKKESFPLTVTSAQKNPTAFYLCASRAGPTNYGYTFGSGTRLTVV.

As DNA, the CDR3 is TGTGCCAGTAGTATAGGTCAGGTCAATGAGCAGTTCTTC. Protein sequence: CASSIGQVNEQFF. The V and J genes are TRBV19 and TRBJ2-1; D not certain. The CDR3 loop spans 13 amino acids. With 1 base removed from V and 6 bases from J, the gap between germline ends came to 7 bases. Looked up from germline, CDR1 is LNHDA and CDR2 is SQIVND (reference sequence).

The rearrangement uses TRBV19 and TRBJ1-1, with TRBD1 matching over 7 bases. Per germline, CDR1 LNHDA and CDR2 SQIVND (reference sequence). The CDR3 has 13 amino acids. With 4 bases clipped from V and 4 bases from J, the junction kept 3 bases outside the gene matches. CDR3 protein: CASSKGAGTEAFF. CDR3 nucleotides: TGTGCCAGTAGTAAGGGGGCAGGCACTGAAGCTTTCTTT.

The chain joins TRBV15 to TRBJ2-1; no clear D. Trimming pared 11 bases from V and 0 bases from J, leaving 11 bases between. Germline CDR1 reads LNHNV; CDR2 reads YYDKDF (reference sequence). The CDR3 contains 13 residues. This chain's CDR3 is CASGLSSYNEQFF. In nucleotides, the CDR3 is TGTGCCTCTGGTCTGAGCTCCTACAATGAGCAGTTCTTC.